These 12 T cell receptor beta chains were sequenced from one sample in a study of identical twins. One entry per CDR3 protein, called by TCRdb with MiXCR from the 5' RACE reads. Among hundreds of thousands of distinct CDR3 sequences, 9% to 15% were seen once, and the ten largest hold 7.2%. The sample was also linked to a second study, of yellow fever vaccine responses in identical twins.

Sequenced: CD8+ T cells sorted from blood. The receptors come from a woman aged 18-35 years in good health.

This clonotype has more than one count but fewer than ten. The chain joins TRBV12-3 or TRBV12-4 to TRBJ2-1; 9 nucleotides align to TRBD1. J was trimmed by 6 bases and V by 8 bases; bases with no gene match: 17. The CDR3 totals 17 residues. CDR3 amino acids: CASGDGSVDRGTNEQFF. Here the CDR3 DNA reads TGTGCCAGCGGCGACGGGAGTGTAGACAGGGGGACCAATGAGCAGTTCTTC.

Only a few counts were recorded for this clonotype. V is TRBV4-1 and J is TRBJ2-7; 7 nucleotides line up with TRBD2. Trimming took 4 bases from V and 11 from J; bases not matched to a gene: 2. Looked up from germline, CDR1 is MGHRA and CDR2 is YSYEKL. The CDR3 has 10 residues. In nucleotides, the CDR3 is TGCGCCAGCAGCCGGGGGGGGGAGTACTTC. It codes for CASSRGGEYF.

This clonotype was observed a few times. The rearrangement joins TRBV5-1 to TRBJ1-6; D is uncertain. V lost 0 bases to trimming and J lost 10 bases, with 14 bases between them. The CDR3 is made up of 15 amino acids. Per germline, CDR1 SGHRS and CDR2 YFSETQ. CDR3 sequence reads: CASSLVPDEDSPLHF. The CDR3 DNA follows: TGCGCCAGCAGCTTGGTTCCGGACGAGGACTCACCCCTCCACTTT.

V is TRBV14 and J is TRBJ1-6; D gene unclear. V lost 1 base to trimming and J lost 0 bases, with 7 bases between them. The CDR3 has 16 amino acids. In germline, CDR1 is SGHDN, CDR2 FVKESK. CDR3 bases: TGTGCCAGCAGCCAAGGTTGGGGCTCCTATAATTCACCCCTCCACTTT. This codes for CASSQGWGSYNSPLHF.

The chain has TRBV5-1 and TRBJ2-3, with D perhaps TRBD1 (6 bases). Germline loops: CDR1 SGHRS, CDR2 YFSETQ. Trimming pared 1 base from V and 4 bases from J, leaving 7 bases between. The CDR3 runs to 13 residues. The CDR3 is CASSLRGSDTQYF. Written as DNA, the CDR3 is TGCGCCAGCAGCTTGAGGGGGTCAGATACGCAGTATTTT.

This rearrangement joins TRBV6-2 or TRBV6-3 to TRBJ2-3; D is uncertain. Germline V gene sequence: CDR1 MNHEY, CDR2 SVGEGT. CDR3 length: 12 amino acids. Trimming cost V 7 bases and J 6 bases, with 11 bases left between them. The CDR3 bases are TGTGCCAGCAAGTCGGCCGGGGATACGCAGTATTTT. Translating it yields CASKSAGDTQYF.

The table lists this clonotype with a few counts. The chain employs TRBV6-1 and TRBJ1-1; maybe TRBD1 (6 bases). The CDR3 consists of 13 residues. V lost 5 bases and J lost 6, with 13 bases in between. CDR1 is MNHNS, CDR2 SASEGT, per germline. The chain's CDR3 is CASSPSGGAEAFF. In nucleotides, the CDR3 is TGTGCCAGCAGTCCCTCCGGGGGCGCTGAAGCTTTCTTT.

The V and J genes are TRBV4-1 and TRBJ2-5; D is unresolved. The CDR3 spans 16 residues. Germline V gene data show CDR1 as MGHRA and CDR2 as YSYEKL. V was cut by 0 bases and J by 4 bases, with 15 bases left in between. This chain's CDR3 is CASSQETAPALETQYF. The CDR3 DNA sequence: TGCGCCAGCAGCCAAGAAACGGCGCCAGCGCTAGAGACCCAGTACTTC.

The rearrangement links TRBV29-1 to TRBJ1-1, with 10 bases identical to TRBD1. The CDR3 has 14 amino acids. Germline-derived CDR1 and CDR2 are SQVTM and ANQGSEA. The CDR3 reads CSYRQGATNTEAFF. Written as DNA, the CDR3 is TGCAGTTACAGACAGGGGGCAACGAACACTGAAGCTTTCTTT.

This sequence joins TRBV14 and TRBJ1-4; maybe TRBD1 (5 bases). Trimming pared 4 bases from V and 5 bases from J, leaving 5 bases between. Germline values: CDR1 SGHDN, CDR2 FVKESK. This CDR3 is 12 amino acids long. The CDR3 region is CASSRQNEKLFF. The CDR3 nucleotides read TGTGCCAGCAGCCGACAGAATGAAAAACTGTTTTTT.

This clonotype was counted many times. CDR3 region: CASSLGGSGKTQYF. CDR3 in DNA: TGTGCCAGCAGCTTAGGGGGTAGCGGAAAGACCCAGTACTTC. J is TRBJ2-5 and V is TRBV7-8, with D possibly TRBD2 on 6 matching bases. Between the trimmed V and J ends, which lost 1 base and 6 bases, there was a span of 12 bases. This CDR3 has 14 amino acids. CDR1 and CDR2 from the germline V gene are SGHVS and FQNEAQ.

This rearrangement joins TRBV2 to TRBJ2-1; no reliable D call. Trimming stripped 4 bases from V and 5 bases from J, with 6 bases between. The CDR3 is 12 amino acids. Germline V CDR1 and CDR2: SNHLY, FYNNEI. The CDR3, as DNA: TGTGCCAGCAGTGCTTCAAACAATGAGCAGTTCTTC. This gives the protein CASSASNNEQFF. Full variable domain (outside the CDR3, taken from reference TRBV2 and TRBJ2-1): EPEVTQTPSHQVTQMGQEVILRCVPISNHLYFYWYRQILGQKVEFLVSFYNNEISEKSEIFDDQFSVERPDGSNFTLKIRSTKLEDSAMYFCASSASNNEQFFGPGTRLTVL.